A single sample gave rise to the 9 T cell receptor beta chains below, sequenced in a study of cytomegalovirus exposure and HLA in healthy donors. This PCR relied on a set of 60 Vbeta primers and 13 Jbeta primers. The table came from immunoSEQ multiplex PCR; TCRdb's copy has only in-frame clones and leaves some out. The sample shows some 130,000 clones, approximately 89% of them seen only once. The sequencing sample was made of PBMCs. The receptors were gathered from a woman under 40 in good health and CMV-seropositive.

V and J are TRBV2 and TRBJ1-1, with D maybe TRBD1 (6 bases). Trimming took 5 bases from V and 5 from J, leaving 21 bases between them. The CDR3 sequence is 16 residues long. In germline, CDR1 is SNHLY, CDR2 FYNNEI. The CDR3 reads CASSSAPTGLGTEAFF. CDR3 bases: TGTGCCAGCAGTTCTGCCCCTACAGGGTTGGGGACTGAAGCTTTCTTT. The full variable domain, in which reference TRBV2 and TRBJ1-1 provide the parts outside the CDR3, is EPEVTQTPSHQVTQMGQEVILRCVPISNHLYFYWYRQILGQKVEFLVSFYNNEISEKSEIFDDQFSVERPDGSNFTLKIRSTKLEDSAMYFCASSSAPTGLGTEAFFGQGTRLTVV.

The V gene is TRBV29-1, the J gene TRBJ2-2; D is ambiguous. This CDR3 spans 16 amino acids. Trimming stripped 0 bases from V and 5 bases from J, with 16 bases between. Germline CDR1 reads SQVTM; CDR2 reads ANQGSEA. CDR3: CSVEDLGGKRTGELFF. CDR3 DNA: TGCAGCGTTGAAGATCTTGGCGGAAAGAGAACCGGGGAGCTGTTTTTT.

The chain joins TRBV18 to TRBJ1-1; a weak D match, TRBD1 (6 bases). Germline CDR1 and CDR2: KGHSH and LQKENI. The ends were cut back, 5 bases at V and 11 bases at J, with 21 bases in the middle. The CDR3 spans 14 residues. The CDR3 bases are TGTGCCAGCTCAGCTACTCAGGGGCGGAAAAGTGCTTTCTTT. Its translation: CASSATQGRKSAFF.

This chain's CDR3 is CAIGQGASYEQYF. CDR3 nucleotides: TGTGCCATAGGACAGGGGGCATCGTACGAGCAGTACTTC. The chain recombines TRBV10-3 with TRBJ2-7; 11 nucleotides agree with TRBD1. The CDR3 consists of 13 residues. V gave up 9 bases and J gave up 4 bases; unmatched junction bases: 5. Germline-derived CDR1 and CDR2 are ENHRY and SYGVKD.

The rearrangement joins TRBV2 to TRBJ1-4, with a tentative D call TRBD1 (5 bases). Germline CDR1 and CDR2: SNHLY and FYNNEI. V was shortened by 4 bases and J by 7 bases, with 10 bases between the two germline ends. This CDR3 region has 13 residues. CDR3 bases: TGTGCCAGCAGTGCCGTGGGGGGTGAAAAACTGTTTTTT. This sequence encodes CASSAVGGEKLFF.

The CDR3 bases are TGTGCCAGCAGCTCTCAACCGGGACTATGGACAGATACGCAGTATTTT. Its protein is CASSSQPGLWTDTQYF. V and J are TRBV13 and TRBJ2-3; TRBD2 matches at 7 bases. The germline CDR1 and CDR2 sequences are PRHDT and FYEKMQ (reference sequence). The CDR3 covers 16 residues. The V segment lost 4 bases and the J segment 3 bases; nucleotides outside the gene matches: 10.

The chain couples TRBV19 to TRBJ1-5, with 10 bases lining up with TRBD1. Germline V CDR1 and CDR2: LNHDA, SQIVND (reference sequence). The V segment lost 5 bases and the J segment 6 bases; nucleotides outside the gene matches: 7. This CDR3 spans 15 amino acids. CDR3 amino acids: CASSSGTGERQPQHF. The CDR3 DNA is TGTGCCAGTAGTTCAGGGACAGGGGAACGTCAGCCCCAGCATTTT. Drawing the rest from reference TRBV19 and TRBJ1-5, the complete variable domain is DGGITQSPKYLFRKEGQNVTLSCEQNLNHDAMYWYRQDPGQGLRLIYYSQIVNDFQKGDIAEGYSVSREKKESFPLTVTSAQKNPTAFYLCASSSGTGERQPQHFGDGTRLSIL.

The chain combines TRBV5-1 with TRBJ1-4; 7 nucleotides agree with TRBD1. CDR3 length: 14 amino acids. Germline V gene data show CDR1 as SGHRS and CDR2 as YFSETQ. Losses at the gene ends were 2 bases for V and 6 bases for J; bases not matched to a gene: 4. The CDR3 nucleotides read TGCGCCAGCAGCTTAGGGGGCGATGATGAAAAACTGTTTTTT. It specifies CASSLGGDDEKLFF.

This chain uses TRBV19 with TRBJ2-3, with D tentatively TRBD2 (5 bases). Germline V CDR1 and CDR2: LNHDA, SQIVND (reference sequence). V lost 1 base and J 5 bases, leaving 10 bases between the germline ends. The CDR3 consists of 14 residues. The CDR3 DNA follows: TGTGCCAGTAGTATAGCACTAGTGGGAGATACGCAGTATTTT. Amino acid sequence: CASSIALVGDTQYF.